This T cell receptor beta chain is from a study of memory CD8 T cells in hepatitis C reinfection. J was trimmed by 4 bases and V by 5 bases; bases with no gene match: 7. The CDR3 covers 14 residues. CDR1 MNHEY and CDR2 SVGAGI come from the germline V gene. Time point meaning: late/post reinfection, 12 to 24 weeks after detection. The sorted cells went straight to TCR sequencing with no prior in vitro expansion. A couple of donors provided sorted CD3+ CD8+ CD45RO- naive CD8 T cells at all three reinfection time points. Generated by immunoSEQ multiplex PCR, the TCRdb table keeps only in-frame clones and is missing some. The table records 45,000 to 50,000 clones, 85% to 90% of them present only once.

This chain connects TRBV6-5 to TRBJ1-1, with 7 bases identical to TRBD1. The sequenced sample consisted of naive CD8+ T cells sorted from blood. This TCR was recovered from a man between 18 and 35 years old with hepatitis C virus infection. For the CDR3, the DNA is TGTGCCAGCAGTCAGGGGGTTAGGATCACTGAAGCTTTCTTT. As protein: CASSQGVRITEAFF.